The clone carrying this TCR beta chain is a singleton in its sample. Its target is unknown. Measured with immunoSEQ multiplex PCR; TCRdb has only the in-frame clones, and not every one. The sample records about 64,000 clones, roughly 80% being singletons. The record originates from a study of OX40 agonist ivuxolimab in advanced cancers. Study as a whole: Patients assigned to dose escalation were diagnosed with hepatocellular carcinoma, melanoma, renal cell or head and neck cancer. Participants, roughly 80% male, averaged roughly 60 years of age, ranging from about 23 to 80.

Findings of the study overall: Also showing low normalized T-cell clonal expansion were some of the nonresponders. Doses of 0.1 to 3.0 mg/kg were accompanied by clonal expansion of CD4+ and CD8+ blood T cells by week 6.

The receptor's source is an adult with an advanced solid tumor such as melanoma, head and neck, liver or kidney cancer. Here the sequenced sample was CD4+ or CD8+ T cells sorted from blood, taken in a trial of the OX40 agonist ivuxolimab.

The CDR3 protein is CASSKVSTYEQYF. CDR3 coding DNA: TGTGCCAGCAGCAAAGTAAGCACCTACGAGCAGTACTTC. The chain uses TRBV21-1 and TRBJ2-7; TRBD2, as called in the table, went unchecked against the DNA. TRBV21-1 is shown as a pseudogene. This CDR3 has 13 residues.